The source of this T cell receptor (beta chain) is a study of blood T cell repertoires in COVID-19. Study overall: Collection of acute and convalescent COVID-19 samples took place in the United States, Italy and Spain. T cells, B-cell-depleted T cells, or PBMCs provided the cDNA or gDNA that served as material.

The germline V gene encodes CDR1 SGHKS and CDR2 YYEKEE (reference sequence). The length of the CDR3 is 13 residues. The V and J ends lost 6 bases and 5 bases respectively, with 11 bases between them. In the original analysis: Reference gene primer amplification in the assay estimated nucleated cell counts. Assay: immunoSEQ multiplex PCR; the TCRdb copy retains only in-frame clones and omits some. V, J and clone size reflect that table, while D and trimming were determined from the DNA. The sample lists 150,000 to 200,000 clones; roughly 87% were seen once. The gene calls are TRBV5-5 and TRBJ1-4; tentatively, D is TRBD1 (6 bases). Sequencing input: peripheral blood. This clonotype originated in a man between 60 and 75 years old with active or convalescent COVID-19. The CDR3 region has the DNA TGTGCCAGCAAGACAGGTCCGAATGAAAAACTGTTTTTT. Translating gives CASKTGPNEKLFF.